The subject of this entry is one TCR beta chain. This clonotype was counted only a few times. Its binding antigen is unknown. Base qualities were left out, and no much larger clone turns up one base away. These data are taken from a study of vaccination and CD4 T cells after COVID-19 (dated by TCRdb to between 2022 and 2023). For the wider study: The convalescent cohort included six males and four females, with two Hispanic individuals, seven Caucasians, two Asians and one multiracial person. In ten to eleven COVID-19 convalescent patients and a handful of infection-naive healthy vaccine recipients, the spike-specific CD4+ TCR repertoire before mRNA vaccination was compared with the repertoire after mRNA vaccination. Participants got two doses of the Pfizer-BioNTech BNT162b2 vaccine (n=8) or two doses of the Moderna mRNA-1273 vaccine (n=2). For stimulating the cultures, overlapping spike peptide pools were used, derived from SARS-CoV-2 as well as from the common cold coronaviruses HCoV-NL63, HCoV-OC43 and HCoV-229E. Post-vaccine blood samples were collected a median of approximately eleven weeks after the second vaccine dose, ranging from roughly 12 to 241 days. Post-COVID blood samples from convalescent patients were collected a median of approximately 100 days after diagnosis, with a range of roughly 30 to 170 days. In control cultures, a CEFX viral epitope pool was used as positive control, an HIV-1 Nef peptide pool was used as negative control, or no peptide was added.

Library method: PCR. DNA from cultured CD4+ T cells was subjected to TCR sequencing with the Oncomine TCR Beta short-read assay at the Johns Hopkins FTIC core. Genomic DNA was extracted from the cultured CD4+ T cells with the QIAamp micro DNA kit. Oncomine TCR Beta libraries from cultured CD4+ T cells were pooled with unique dual indexes and sequenced on an Illumina iSeq 100. The original pipeline was this. Non-productive sequences were filtered out, and CDR3s that did not start with C, did not end with F or W, or were shorter than 7 amino acids were discarded. The MANAFEST web application was used to identify antigen-specific clonotypes by comparing peptide-stimulated wells against reference wells and other culture wells. An FDR below 0.05, an odds ratio above 5, and a productive frequency above 0.1% in at least two of three replicate wells were required for clones to be considered positive. Cross-reactive clonotypes were defined as significantly expanded in both SARS-CoV-2 spike wells and at least one common cold coronavirus spike condition. CDR3 homology was assessed with Levenshtein distances (stringdist) and unrooted phylogenetic trees (ape) in R version 3.6.1. TCRdb reran the public reads through fastp at Q25 and MiXCR, keeping productive beta chains. One record per CDR3 amino acid sequence lists the most common genes and DNA. TCRdb, not the authors, supplied the V and J calls. Across this sample there are approximately 22,000 distinct CDR3 sequences, with around 38% seen only once. Clones ranked in the top ten supply roughly 18% of the sample.

Reading the label with the study, this specimen's treatment or condition is: approximately 11-day PBMC culture with coronavirus spike peptide pools or control peptides (ViraFEST assay). The ViraFEST assay, used in the study, expanded antigen-specific T cells with peptide pools and then identified the expanded clonotypes through TCR sequencing. Negative nucleocapsid antibody tests before and after vaccination confirmed that the healthy vaccine recipients had no prior SARS-CoV-2 infection. Each well held approximately 2 million PBMCs cultured in IMDM containing roughly 5% human AB serum and approximately 9.1 IU/ml IL-2, with 8 to 10 ug/ml peptide pools added. On days 3 and 7, half of the culture medium was replaced with fresh IL-2-containing medium. After around 11 days of culture, CD4+ T cells were isolated by negative selection using the EasySep CD4+ T cell isolation kit. Ficoll-Paque Plus gradient centrifugation was used to isolate PBMCs from whole blood, and the isolated PBMCs were then either used fresh or cryopreserved at -140C. Culture conditions were generally each tested in triplicate wells.

Results and caveats for the whole study, not just this receptor: Of the vaccine-specific clones in convalescent patients, 304 of 307, or nearly all, reacted only to SARS-CoV-2 spike and did not cross-react with common cold coronaviruses. In convalescent patients, a median around 86% of post-vaccine SARS-CoV-2-reactive clones were detected only after vaccination, suggesting vaccine-specific priming. An increase in the median number of SARS-CoV-2-reactive clonotypes from around 20 after infection to 38 after vaccination was observed, but the change was not found to be significant. The study included relatively few convalescent patients and did not analyze early timepoints after natural infection.

CDR1 is given as DFQATT and CDR2 as SNEGSKA, both from the germline V gene (reference sequence). The CDR3 spans 14 residues, from the cysteine through the phenylalanine. CDR3 DNA only is kept here, 42 bases in frame from base 1. V is cut by 0 bases and J by 7 bases, and the space between the germline ends is 15 bases. This receptor chain uses TRBV20-1 and TRBJ1-2, and TRBD1 may be the D gene, going by 6 matching bases. The sequences come from CD4+ T cells from blood, cultured in vitro, collected before SARS-CoV-2 vaccination. The receptor comes from a human donor who received a COVID-19 vaccine. The CDR3 protein: CSARDQGLILGYTF. The DNA is TGCAGTGCTAGAGATCAGGGGCTAATCCTTGGCTACACCTTC.